Sequencing of this TCR beta chain was carried out in a study of CD8+CD57+ T cells in acquired aplastic anemia. For the study at large: Sorted cells (CD4+ and CD8+) yielded DNA amounts that averaged roughly 3 ug. CD4+ cell libraries from healthy donors averaged about 10.8 million reads.

TCR beta VDJ and CDR3 profiles were obtained from a genomic DNA template. TCRdb reprocessed the reads with MiXCR, giving one entry per CDR3 protein. In the table there are 150,000 to 200,000 distinct CDR3 sequences, around 45% of which are singletons. For this clonotype: Its antigen is unknown.

Study observations and caveats: The CD8+ Simpson's diversity of patients and controls was not significantly different. More than 25 was the count of CD8+ CDR3 sequences that patients shared with controls.

Germline assignment: CDR1 DFQATT and CDR2 SNEGSKA (reference sequence). V was trimmed by 6 bases and J by 3 bases, leaving 15 bases between them. The CDR3 has 13 residues. The material sequenced was sorted CD4+, CD8+, or CD8+CD57+ T cells (not recorded which) from PBMCs. This chain joins TRBV20-1 and TRBJ2-7; TRBD1 might be the D (5 bases). This clonotype was obtained from a human donor in good health. The DNA of the CDR3 is TGCAGTGCCAAAGGACAAGCCGACTACGAGCAGTACTTC. Its translation: CSAKGQADYEQYF.